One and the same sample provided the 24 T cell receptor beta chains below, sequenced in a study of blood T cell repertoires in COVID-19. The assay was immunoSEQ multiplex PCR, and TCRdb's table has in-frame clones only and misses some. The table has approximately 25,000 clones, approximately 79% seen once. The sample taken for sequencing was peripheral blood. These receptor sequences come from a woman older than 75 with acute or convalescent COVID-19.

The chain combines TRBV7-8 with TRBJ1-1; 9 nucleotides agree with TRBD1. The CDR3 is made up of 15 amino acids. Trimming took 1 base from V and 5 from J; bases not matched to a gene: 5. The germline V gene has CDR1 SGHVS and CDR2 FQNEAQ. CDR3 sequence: CASSLEQGARTEAFF. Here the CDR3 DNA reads TGTGCCAGCAGCTTAGAACAGGGGGCGAGGACTGAAGCTTTCTTT.

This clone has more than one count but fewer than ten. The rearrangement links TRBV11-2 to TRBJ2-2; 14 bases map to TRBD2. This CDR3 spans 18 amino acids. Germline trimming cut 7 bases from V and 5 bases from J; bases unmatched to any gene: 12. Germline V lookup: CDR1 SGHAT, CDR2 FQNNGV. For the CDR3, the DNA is TGTGCCAGCACCATCACAGGACTAGCGGGGGGAGGGACCGGGGAGCTGTTTTTT. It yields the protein CASTITGLAGGGTGELFF. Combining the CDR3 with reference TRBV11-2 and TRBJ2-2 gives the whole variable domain EAGVAQSPRYKIIEKRQSVAFWCNPISGHATLYWYQQILGQGPKLLIQFQNNGVVDDSQLPKDRFSAERLKGVDSTLKIQPAKLEDSAVYLCASTITGLAGGGTGELFFGEGSRLTVL.

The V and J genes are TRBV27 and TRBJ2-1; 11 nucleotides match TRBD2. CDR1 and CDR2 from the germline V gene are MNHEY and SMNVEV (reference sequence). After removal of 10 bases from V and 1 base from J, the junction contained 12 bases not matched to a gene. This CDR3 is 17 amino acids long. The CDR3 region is CANLAGGPRGSYNEQFF. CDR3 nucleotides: TGTGCCAATCTAGCGGGAGGCCCGCGGGGGTCCTACAATGAGCAGTTCTTC.

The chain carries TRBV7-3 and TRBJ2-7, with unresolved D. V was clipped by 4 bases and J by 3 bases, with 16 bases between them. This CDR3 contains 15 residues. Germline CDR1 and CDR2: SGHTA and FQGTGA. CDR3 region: CASSSPGSPRYEQYF. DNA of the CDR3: TGTGCCAGCAGCTCTCCGGGTAGCCCACGCTACGAGCAGTACTTC.

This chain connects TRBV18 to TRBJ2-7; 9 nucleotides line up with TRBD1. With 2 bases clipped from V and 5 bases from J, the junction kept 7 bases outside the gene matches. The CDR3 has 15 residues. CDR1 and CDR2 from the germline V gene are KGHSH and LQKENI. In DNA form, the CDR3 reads TGTGCCAGCTCACCAAACCGGGACAGGGAGGACGAGCAGTACTTC. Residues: CASSPNRDREDEQYF.

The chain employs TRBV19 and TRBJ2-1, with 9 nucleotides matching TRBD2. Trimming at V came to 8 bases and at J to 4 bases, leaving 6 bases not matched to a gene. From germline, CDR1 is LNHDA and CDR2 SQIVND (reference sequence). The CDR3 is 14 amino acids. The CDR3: CASSTSGMYNEQFF. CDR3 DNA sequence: TGTGCCAGTTCGACTAGCGGTATGTACAATGAGCAGTTCTTC.

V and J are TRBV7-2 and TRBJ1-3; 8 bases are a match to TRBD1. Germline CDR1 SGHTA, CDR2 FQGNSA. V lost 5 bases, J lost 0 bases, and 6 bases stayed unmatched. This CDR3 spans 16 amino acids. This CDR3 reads CASSQDRARSGNTIYF. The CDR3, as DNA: TGTGCCAGCAGCCAGGACAGGGCACGCTCTGGAAACACCATATATTTT.

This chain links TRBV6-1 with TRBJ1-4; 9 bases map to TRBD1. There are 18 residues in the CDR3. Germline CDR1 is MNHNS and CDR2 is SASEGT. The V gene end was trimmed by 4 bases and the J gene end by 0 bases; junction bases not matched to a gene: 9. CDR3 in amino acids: CASSAYRGRGATNEKLFF. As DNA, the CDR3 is TGTGCCAGCAGTGCTTACAGGGGGCGCGGGGCAACTAATGAAAAACTGTTTTTT.

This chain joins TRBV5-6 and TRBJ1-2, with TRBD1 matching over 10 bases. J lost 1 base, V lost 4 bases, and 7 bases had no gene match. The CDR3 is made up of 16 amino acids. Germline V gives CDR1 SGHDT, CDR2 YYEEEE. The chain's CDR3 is CASSLAGTGVNYGYTF. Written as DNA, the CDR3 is TGTGCCAGCAGCCTGGCCGGGACAGGGGTTAACTATGGCTACACCTTC.

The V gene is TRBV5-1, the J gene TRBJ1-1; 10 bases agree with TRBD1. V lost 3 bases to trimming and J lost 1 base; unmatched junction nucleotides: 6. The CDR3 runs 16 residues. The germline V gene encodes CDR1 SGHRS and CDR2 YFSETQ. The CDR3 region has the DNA TGCGCCAGCAGCTGGGGACAGGGGAGACCGAACACTGAAGCTTTCTTT. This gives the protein CASSWGQGRPNTEAFF. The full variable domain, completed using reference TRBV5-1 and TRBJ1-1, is KAGVTQTPRYLIKTRGQQVTLSCSPISGHRSVSWYQQTPGQGLQFLFEYFSETQRNKGNFPGRFSGRQFSNSRSEMNVSTLELGDSALYLCASSWGQGRPNTEAFFGQGTRLTVV.

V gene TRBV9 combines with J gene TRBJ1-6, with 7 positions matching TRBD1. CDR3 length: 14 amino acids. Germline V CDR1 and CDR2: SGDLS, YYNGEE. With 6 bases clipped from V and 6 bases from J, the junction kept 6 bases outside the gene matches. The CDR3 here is CASTRTGGNSPLHF. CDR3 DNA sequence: TGTGCCAGCACCCGGACAGGAGGTAATTCACCCCTCCACTTT. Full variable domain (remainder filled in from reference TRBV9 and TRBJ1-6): DSGVTQTPKHLITATGQRVTLRCSPRSGDLSVYWYQQSLDQGLQFLIQYYNGEERAKGNILERFSAQQFPDLHSELNLSSLELGDSALYFCASTRTGGNSPLHFGNGTRLTVT.

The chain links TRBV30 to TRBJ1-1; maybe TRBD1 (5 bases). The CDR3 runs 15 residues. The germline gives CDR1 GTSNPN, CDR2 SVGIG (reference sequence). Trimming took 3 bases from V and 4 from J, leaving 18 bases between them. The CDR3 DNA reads TGTGCCTGGAGGCTAACCCACGGCCAGGGCACTGAAGCTTTCTTT. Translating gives CAWRLTHGQGTEAFF.

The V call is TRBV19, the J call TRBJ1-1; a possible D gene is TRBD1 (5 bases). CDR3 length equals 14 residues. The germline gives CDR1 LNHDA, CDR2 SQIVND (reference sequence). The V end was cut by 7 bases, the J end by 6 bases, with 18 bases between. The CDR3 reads CASTSKTVRSEAFF. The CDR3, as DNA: TGTGCCAGTACATCTAAGACAGTTAGGTCTGAAGCTTTCTTT. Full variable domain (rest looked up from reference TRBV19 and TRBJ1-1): DGGITQSPKYLFRKEGQNVTLSCEQNLNHDAMYWYRQDPGQGLRLIYYSQIVNDFQKGDIAEGYSVSREKKESFPLTVTSAQKNPTAFYLCASTSKTVRSEAFFGQGTRLTVV.

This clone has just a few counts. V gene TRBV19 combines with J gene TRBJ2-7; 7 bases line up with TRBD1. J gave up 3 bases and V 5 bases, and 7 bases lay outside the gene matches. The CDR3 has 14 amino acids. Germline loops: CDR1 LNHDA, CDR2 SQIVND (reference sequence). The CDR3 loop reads CASSVGQKFYEQYF. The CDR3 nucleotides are TGTGCCAGTAGTGTGGGACAGAAATTCTACGAGCAGTACTTC.

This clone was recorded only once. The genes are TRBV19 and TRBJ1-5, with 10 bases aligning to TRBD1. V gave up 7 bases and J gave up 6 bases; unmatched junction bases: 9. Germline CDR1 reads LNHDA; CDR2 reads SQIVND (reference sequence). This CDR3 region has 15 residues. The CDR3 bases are TGTGCCAGTAACCTCGACAGGGGGCAGGGTCAGCCCCAGCATTTT. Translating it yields CASNLDRGQGQPQHF.

The DNA for the CDR3 is TGTGCCTGGAGTCCACAGGGGTTCCAGCGCTACGAGCAGTACTTC. Protein sequence: CAWSPQGFQRYEQYF. The genes are TRBV30 and TRBJ2-7; 7 positions agree with TRBD1. Looked up from germline, CDR1 is GTSNPN and CDR2 is SVGIG (reference sequence). The CDR3 has 15 residues. The V segment lost 2 bases and the J segment 3 bases; nucleotides outside the gene matches: 10. The whole variable domain, filled in from reference TRBV30 and TRBJ2-7, reads SQTIHQWPATLVQPVGSPLSLECTVEGTSNPNLYWYRQAAGRGLQLLFYSVGIGQISSEVPQNLSASRPQDRQFILSSKKLLLSDSGFYLCAWSPQGFQRYEQYFGPGTRLTVT.

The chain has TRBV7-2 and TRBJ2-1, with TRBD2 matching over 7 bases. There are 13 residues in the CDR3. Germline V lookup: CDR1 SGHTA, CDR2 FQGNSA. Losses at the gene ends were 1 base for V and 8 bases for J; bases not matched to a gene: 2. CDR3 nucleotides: TGTGCCAGCAGCTTAGTGGGGGGGGATGAGCAGTTCTTC. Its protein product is CASSLVGGDEQFF.

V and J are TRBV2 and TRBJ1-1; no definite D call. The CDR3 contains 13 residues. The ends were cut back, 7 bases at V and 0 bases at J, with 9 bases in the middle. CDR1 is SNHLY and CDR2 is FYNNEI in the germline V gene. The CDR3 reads CASKQNMNTEAFF. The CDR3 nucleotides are TGTGCCAGCAAACAAAATATGAACACTGAAGCTTTCTTT.

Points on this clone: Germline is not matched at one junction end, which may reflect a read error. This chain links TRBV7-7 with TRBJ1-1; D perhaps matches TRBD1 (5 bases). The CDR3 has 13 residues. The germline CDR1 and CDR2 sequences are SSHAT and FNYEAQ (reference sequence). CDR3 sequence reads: CASSATGNTEAFF. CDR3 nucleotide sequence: TGTGCTAGCAGCGCAACAGGGAACACTGAAGCTTTCTTT.

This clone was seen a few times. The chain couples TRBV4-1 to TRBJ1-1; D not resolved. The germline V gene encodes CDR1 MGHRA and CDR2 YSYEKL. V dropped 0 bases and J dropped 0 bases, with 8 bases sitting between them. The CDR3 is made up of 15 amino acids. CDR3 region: CASSQDTQMNTEAFF. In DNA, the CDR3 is TGCGCCAGCAGCCAAGATACACAGATGAACACTGAAGCTTTCTTT.

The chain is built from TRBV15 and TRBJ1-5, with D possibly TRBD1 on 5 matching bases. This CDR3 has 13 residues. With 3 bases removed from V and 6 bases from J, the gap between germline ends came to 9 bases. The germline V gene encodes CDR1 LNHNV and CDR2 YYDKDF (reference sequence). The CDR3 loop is CATSRGGTQPQHF. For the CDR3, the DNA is TGTGCCACCAGCAGGGGAGGGACTCAGCCCCAGCATTTT.

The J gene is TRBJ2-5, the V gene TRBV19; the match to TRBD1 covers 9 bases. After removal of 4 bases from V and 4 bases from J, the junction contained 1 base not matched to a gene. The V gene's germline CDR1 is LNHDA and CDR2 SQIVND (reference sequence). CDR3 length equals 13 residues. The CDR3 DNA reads TGTGCCAGTAGTAGACAGGGGGTAGAGACCCAGTACTTC. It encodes CASSRQGVETQYF.

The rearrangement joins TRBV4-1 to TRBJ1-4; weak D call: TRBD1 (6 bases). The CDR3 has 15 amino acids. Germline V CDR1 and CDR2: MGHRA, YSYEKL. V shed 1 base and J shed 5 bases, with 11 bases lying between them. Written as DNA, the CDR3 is TGCGCCAGCAGCCAAGTGGACAGACCGAATGAAAAACTGTTTTTT. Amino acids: CASSQVDRPNEKLFF.

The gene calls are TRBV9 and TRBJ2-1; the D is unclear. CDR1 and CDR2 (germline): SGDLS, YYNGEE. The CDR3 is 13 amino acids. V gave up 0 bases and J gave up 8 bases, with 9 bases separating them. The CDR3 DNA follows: TGTGCCAGCAGCGTAGCTGGCAGTTATGAGCAGTTCTTC. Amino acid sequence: CASSVAGSYEQFF.